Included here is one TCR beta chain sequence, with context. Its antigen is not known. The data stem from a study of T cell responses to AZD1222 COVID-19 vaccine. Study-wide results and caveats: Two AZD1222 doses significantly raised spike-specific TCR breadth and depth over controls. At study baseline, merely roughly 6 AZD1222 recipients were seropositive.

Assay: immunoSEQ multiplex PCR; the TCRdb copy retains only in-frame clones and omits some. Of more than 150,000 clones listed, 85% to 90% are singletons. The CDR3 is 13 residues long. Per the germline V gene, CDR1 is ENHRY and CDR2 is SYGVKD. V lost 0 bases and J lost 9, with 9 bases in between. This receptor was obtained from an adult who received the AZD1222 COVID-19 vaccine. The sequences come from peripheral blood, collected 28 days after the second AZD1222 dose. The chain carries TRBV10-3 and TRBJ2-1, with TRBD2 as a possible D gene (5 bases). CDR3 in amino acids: CAISESIGGEQFF. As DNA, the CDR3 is TGTGCCATCAGTGAGTCGATAGGAGGTGAGCAGTTCTTC.